The present entry profiles one TCR beta chain with its context. Relative to the germline gene, one junction end is altered; a read error may explain this. This sample was included in a study of neurological immune-mediated disorders. Time point described: longitudinal time-point 2. CDR3 size: 13 residues. Germline V gene data show CDR1 as MRHNA and CDR2 as SNTAGT. TCRdb recomputed calls from the 5' RACE reads with MiXCR, one row per CDR3 protein. The sample contains some 87,000 distinct CDR3 sequences, 13% of which appear only once. The sequencing input was PBMCs. The TCR originated in a female donor with HTLV-1-associated myelopathy (HAM/TSP). The V gene is TRBV6-4, the J gene TRBJ1-1; D uncertain. The CDR3 loop is CASRYRPNTEAFF. CDR3 sequence (DNA): TGTGCTAGCAGGTACCGTCCGAACACTGAAGCTTTCTTT.